The rows below give T cell receptor beta chains drawn from one sample of a study of response to subunit inactivated influenza vaccine. TCRdb processed the RT-PCR reads anew with MiXCR; each CDR3 protein has one entry. In the table there are over 400,000 distinct CDR3 sequences, 11% of which are singletons. The source material was PBMCs from blood, sampled roughly 46 days after vaccination. The receptor set was obtained from a man aged 50-60 years who received an inactivated influenza vaccine. The CDR3 runs from the conserved cysteine through the conserved F or W. The order of the fields is D gene, clone size, J gene, V gene, CDR3 DNA, CDR3 protein. The D gene is left open where the match is weak. Clone size, where shown, is once, few, many, or a class for clones that have expanded.

d_gene: NA
abundance: few
j_gene: TRBJ2-3
v_gene: TRBV9
CDR3nt: TGTGCCAGCAGCTTTGAGGTCGGCACAGATACGCAGTATTTT
CDR3aa: CASSFEVGTDTQYF

d_gene: NA
abundance: NA
j_gene: TRBJ2-7
v_gene: TRBV4-1
CDR3nt: TGCGCCAGCAGCCAAGAATCCCCCTGGGTAGAGCAGTACTTC
CDR3aa: CASSQESPWVEQYF

d_gene: TRBD1
abundance: NA
j_gene: TRBJ1-2
v_gene: TRBV7-9
CDR3nt: TGTGCCAGCAGCTCGACAGGGGATGGCTACACCTTC
CDR3aa: CASSSTGDGYTF

d_gene: NA
abundance: NA
j_gene: TRBJ2-5
v_gene: TRBV12-3/TRBV12-4
CDR3nt: TGTGCCAGCAGTTGGGGAATGGAGACCCAGTACTTC
CDR3aa: CASSWGMETQYF

d_gene: NA
abundance: few
j_gene: TRBJ2-7
v_gene: TRBV29-1
CDR3nt: TGCAGCGTTGAGGCGTACGGCGAGCAGTACTTC
CDR3aa: CSVEAYGEQYF

d_gene: NA
abundance: NA
j_gene: TRBJ2-5
v_gene: TRBV7-2
CDR3nt: TGTGCCAGCAGCCGGGGAAGGGGGGTACAAGAGACCCAGTACTTC
CDR3aa: CASSRGRGVQETQYF

d_gene: NA
abundance: few
j_gene: TRBJ2-2
v_gene: TRBV5-1
CDR3nt: TGCGCCAGCAGCTTGGCATCAGCGGCCGGGGAGCTGTTTTTT
CDR3aa: CASSLASAAGELFF

d_gene: NA
abundance: few
j_gene: TRBJ2-4
v_gene: TRBV12-3/TRBV12-4
CDR3nt: TGTGCCAGCAGTTTATTCGGGAAGGGCAAAAACATTCAGTACTTC
CDR3aa: CASSLFGKGKNIQYF

d_gene: TRBD1
abundance: few
j_gene: TRBJ1-4
v_gene: TRBV27
CDR3nt: TGTGCCAGCAGGATACTACGGGACAGGGGGAAACTGTTTTTT
CDR3aa: CASRILRDRGKLFF

d_gene: TRBD1
abundance: many
j_gene: TRBJ1-6
v_gene: TRBV10-3
CDR3nt: TGTGCCAGCAAGACAGGGGATAATTCACCCCTCCACTTT
CDR3aa: CASKTGDNSPLHF

d_gene: NA
abundance: many
j_gene: TRBJ2-1
v_gene: TRBV24-1
CDR3nt: TGTGCCACCAGTGTAGGAGTTGAGCAGTTCTTC
CDR3aa: CATSVGVEQFF

d_gene: NA
abundance: NA
j_gene: TRBJ2-5
v_gene: TRBV7-2
CDR3nt: TGTGCCAGCAGCTTAGGTCGGGCTAGCTTACAAGAGACCCAGTACTTC
CDR3aa: CASSLGRASLQETQYF

d_gene: NA
abundance: NA
j_gene: TRBJ2-1
v_gene: TRBV10-3
CDR3nt: TGTGCCATCAGTGACAAGTACAATGAGCAGTTCTTC
CDR3aa: CAISDKYNEQFF

d_gene: NA
abundance: NA
j_gene: TRBJ2-1
v_gene: TRBV5-4
CDR3nt: TGTGCCAGCAGCTTGCTGGCTAACAATGAGCAGTTCTTC
CDR3aa: CASSLLANNEQFF

d_gene: TRBD2
abundance: many
j_gene: TRBJ2-5
v_gene: TRBV29-1
CDR3nt: TGCAGCGTTGAAAGGGAGGGAATGGCCTGGGAGACCCAGTACTTC
CDR3aa: CSVEREGMAWETQYF

d_gene: NA
abundance: few
j_gene: TRBJ2-7
v_gene: TRBV7-9
CDR3nt: TGTGCCAGCAGCTTAGATAGTAGTATTCCGTACTTC
CDR3aa: CASSLDSSIPYF

d_gene: NA
abundance: many
j_gene: TRBJ2-2
v_gene: TRBV9
CDR3nt: TGTGCCAGCAGCGTATTCGGGCTTACGAACACCGGGGAGCTGTTTTTT
CDR3aa: CASSVFGLTNTGELFF

d_gene: TRBD1
abundance: many
j_gene: TRBJ2-7
v_gene: TRBV7-2
CDR3nt: TGTGCCAGCAGCTTATATGGGACAGGGGGCTCCTACGAGCAGTACTTC
CDR3aa: CASSLYGTGGSYEQYF

d_gene: NA
abundance: few
j_gene: TRBJ2-2
v_gene: TRBV7-2
CDR3nt: TGTGCCAGCAGCTTAGAGAGGATTGGGACCGGGGAGCTGTTTTTT
CDR3aa: CASSLERIGTGELFF

d_gene: NA
abundance: few
j_gene: TRBJ2-7
v_gene: TRBV4-1
CDR3nt: TGCGCCAGCAGCCACACGGGAGAGAGCTCCTACGAGCAGTACTTC
CDR3aa: CASSHTGESSYEQYF

d_gene: NA
abundance: few
j_gene: TRBJ2-7
v_gene: TRBV2
CDR3nt: TGTGCCGGAGCTCCGGGACCGCCTACTTACGAGCAGTACTTC
CDR3aa: CAGAPGPPTYEQYF

d_gene: NA
abundance: few
j_gene: TRBJ2-1
v_gene: TRBV15
CDR3nt: TGTGCCACCAGCAGAGGGACGGGTGTGGATGAGCAGTTCTTC
CDR3aa: CATSRGTGVDEQFF

d_gene: TRBD1
abundance: many
j_gene: TRBJ1-3
v_gene: TRBV10-3
CDR3nt: TGTGCCATCAGAGCTACCTTGCGGGACAGGGGAGGAAACACCATATATTTT
CDR3aa: CAIRATLRDRGGNTIYF